A selection of T cell receptor beta chains follows, all from one sample in a study of cytomegalovirus exposure and HLA in healthy donors. Sequencing was performed with immunoSEQ multiplex PCR; in TCRdb, only in-frame clones are kept and a portion is missing. In total, the table holds some 130,000 clones. Specimen: PBMCs. These receptors all come from a woman in her sixties in good health and CMV-seronegative. The CDR3 runs from the conserved cysteine through the conserved F or W. D genes are given only for firm matches.

TRBD1	TRBJ1-1	15	TRBV7-9	CASSRTGGGNTEAFF	TGTGCCAGCAGCAGGACAGGGGGCGGGAACACTGAAGCTTTCTTT
TRBD1	TRBJ2-7	12	TRBV6-6	CASRDSPYEQYF	TGTGCCAGCCGGGACAGTCCCTACGAGCAGTACTTC
NA	TRBJ1-1	14	TRBV4-1	CASSQLSGYSEAFF	TGCGCCAGCAGCCAACTATCGGGGTATTCTGAAGCTTTCTTT
NA	TRBJ1-1	14	TRBV29-1	CSVEFQRGSAEAFF	TGCAGCGTTGAATTCCAGAGGGGGTCGGCTGAAGCTTTCTTT
TRBD1	TRBJ1-1	15	TRBV5-1	CASSQRQGWATEAFF	TGCGCCAGCAGCCAAAGACAGGGTTGGGCCACTGAAGCTTTCTTT
TRBD1	TRBJ2-2	15	TRBV7-9	CASTLRTGVAGELFF	TGTGCCAGCACCCTTAGGACAGGGGTCGCCGGGGAGCTGTTTTTT
TRBD2	TRBJ2-4	21	TRBV28	CASSLPGGASGGARAKNIQYF	TGTGCCAGCAGTTTGCCCGGGGGGGCTAGCGGGGGGGCCCGGGCCAAAAACATTCAGTACTTC
TRBD2	TRBJ2-1	15	TRBV11-2	CASSSIAGALYEQFF	TGTGCCAGCAGCTCTATAGCGGGAGCTCTCTATGAGCAGTTCTTC
NA	TRBJ1-4	15	TRBV12-5	CASGSLESTNEKLFF	TGTGCTAGTGGTTCTCTAGAAAGCACTAATGAAAAACTGTTTTTT
NA	TRBJ2-3	15	TRBV7-7	CASTRGTASTDTQYF	TGTGCTAGCACCCGTGGGACTGCCAGCACAGATACGCAGTATTTT
TRBD1	TRBJ1-1	15	TRBV4-1	CASRLGQGGATEAFF	TGCGCCAGCCGACTTGGACAAGGGGGCGCGACTGAAGCTTTCTTT
NA	TRBJ2-2	16	TRBV19	CASSIGGRINTGELFF	TGTGCCAGTAGTATAGGAGGGAGAATAAACACCGGGGAGCTGTTTTTT
TRBD2	TRBJ2-7	15	TRBV19	CASRPGASGIYEQYF	TGTGCCAGTAGGCCGGGGGCTAGCGGGATTTACGAGCAGTACTTC
NA	TRBJ2-3	14	TRBV6-1	CASSRSGATDTQYF	TGTGCCAGCAGTCGATCAGGGGCCACAGATACGCAGTATTTT
NA	TRBJ2-7	14	TRBV28	CASSSDRTSYEQYF	TGTGCCAGCAGCTCCGACAGGACCTCCTACGAGCAGTACTTC
NA	TRBJ2-1	15	TRBV5-1	CASSFLGNSYNEQFF	TGCGCCAGCAGCTTCCTAGGTAACTCCTACAATGAGCAGTTCTTC
TRBD1	TRBJ1-6	16	TRBV15	CATRTYQGASYSPLHF	TGTGCCACCAGAACTTACCAGGGGGCCTCGTATTCACCCCTCCACTTT
NA	TRBJ2-1	13	TRBV4-2	CASSQDSYNEQFF	TGTGCCAGCAGCCAGGACTCGTACAATGAGCAGTTCTTC
NA	TRBJ2-3	14	TRBV2	CASRSAPSTDTQYF	TGTGCCAGCCGGTCCGCTCCTAGCACAGATACGCAGTATTTT
NA	TRBJ1-2	13	TRBV18	CASSPTGVRGYTF	TGTGCCAGCTCACCAACGGGAGTCAGGGGCTACACCTTC
NA	TRBJ2-1	17	TRBV5-1	CASSLGLQALLYNEQFF	TGCGCCAGCAGCTTGGGCCTACAGGCTCTTCTTTACAATGAGCAGTTCTTC
NA	TRBJ2-1	13	TRBV29-1	CSVVKSSYNEQFF	TGCAGCGTTGTGAAGAGCTCCTACAATGAGCAGTTCTTC
NA	TRBJ2-5	14	TRBV5-4	CASSAAQREETQYF	TGTGCCAGCAGCGCCGCCCAGCGGGAAGAGACCCAGTACTTC